This T cell receptor beta chain originates from a study of post-analysis software for immune sequencing data. Unique molecular identifiers were built into the TCR beta cDNA libraries. TCRdb re-analysed the PCR reads in MiXCR, keeping a single row per CDR3 protein. The table has 650,000 to 850,000 distinct CDR3 sequences, about 50% seen once; the top ten hold under 6%. Remarks on this clonotype: Its antigen remains unidentified.

Findings and limits, study-wide: Higher frequency in patients than in controls was seen for roughly five TRBV segments, with TRBV5-6, TRBV5-1 and TRBV20-1 among them.

The V and J ends lost 5 bases and 0 bases respectively, with 15 bases between them. The CDR3 runs to 16 residues. The chain recombines TRBV12-3 or TRBV12-4 with TRBJ2-3; D may match TRBD1 or TRBD2 (5 bases each). This receptor was obtained from a girl aged 5 to 17 with multiple sclerosis. Sample: blood. CDR3: CASSNWWGPSTDTQYF. CDR3 DNA sequence: TGTGCCAGCAGTAACTGGTGGGGACCGAGCACAGATACGCAGTATTTT.